Each of the 10 T cell receptor beta chains below was sequenced from the same sample in a study of technical replicates of blood from a handful of donors. Assay: immunoSEQ multiplex PCR; the TCRdb copy retains only in-frame clones and omits some. The sample includes some 60,000 clones, approximately 90% of them seen just once. The sample consisted of PBMCs. All receptors come from a human donor in good health. Some clones in this sample may be carry-over from other donors' samples.

The chain joins TRBV30 to TRBJ2-7; 11 bases match TRBD2. There are 14 residues in the CDR3. V shed 3 bases and J 5 bases; nucleotides not matched to a gene: 6. CDR1 and CDR2 (germline): GTSNPN, SVGIG (reference sequence). This CDR3 reads CAWSHTSGSHEQYF. Here the CDR3 DNA reads TGTGCCTGGAGCCACACTAGCGGGAGCCACGAGCAGTACTTC. The whole variable domain, filled in from reference TRBV30 and TRBJ2-7, reads SQTIHQWPATLVQPVGSPLSLECTVEGTSNPNLYWYRQAAGRGLQLLFYSVGIGQISSEVPQNLSASRPQDRQFILSSKKLLLSDSGFYLCAWSHTSGSHEQYFGPGTRLTVT.

This clone was seen more than once but under ten times. V gene TRBV7-8 combines with J gene TRBJ2-7; 13 nucleotides line up with TRBD2. After removal of 3 bases from V and 3 bases from J, the junction contained 2 bases not matched to a gene. Germline CDR1 and CDR2: SGHVS and FQNEAQ. The CDR3 length is 15 residues. CDR3 sequence: CASSFGLAGVYEQYF. CDR3 nucleotide sequence: TGTGCCAGCAGCTTCGGACTAGCGGGAGTCTACGAGCAGTACTTC.

The chain combines TRBV2 with TRBJ2-2; D not resolved. Between the trimmed V and J ends, which lost 7 bases and 6 bases, there was a span of 18 bases. Per the germline V gene, CDR1 is SNHLY and CDR2 is FYNNEI. There are 15 residues in the CDR3. In DNA, the CDR3 is TGTGCCAGCAAATTACCCCTCGGTACCGCCGGGGAGCTGTTTTTT. Its translation is CASKLPLGTAGELFF. The whole variable domain, filled in from reference TRBV2 and TRBJ2-2, reads EPEVTQTPSHQVTQMGQEVILRCVPISNHLYFYWYRQILGQKVEFLVSFYNNEISEKSEIFDDQFSVERPDGSNFTLKIRSTKLEDSAMYFCASKLPLGTAGELFFGEGSRLTVL.

The CDR3, as DNA: TGTGCCAGCTCACCTCTGAGCCGCACAGATACGCAGTATTTT. Translating it yields CASSPLSRTDTQYF. The chain recombines TRBV18 with TRBJ2-3; D is unclear. CDR1 and CDR2 (germline): KGHSH, LQKENI. There are 14 residues in the CDR3. Trimming stripped 3 bases from V and 1 base from J, with 8 bases between.

This clone was observed a handful of times. V is TRBV30 and J is TRBJ1-5; D remains ambiguous. The CDR3 runs to 13 residues. The germline CDR1 and CDR2 sequences are GTSNPN and SVGIG (reference sequence). V was shortened by 5 bases and J by 2 bases, with 10 bases between the two germline ends. The CDR3 region has the DNA TGTGCCTGGTTAAGCGGTGGCAATCAGCCCCAGCATTTT. This encodes CAWLSGGNQPQHF.

The rearrangement uses TRBV18 and TRBJ2-1, with TRBD1 matching 7 bases. This CDR3 is built from 13 residues. Germline CDR1 and CDR2: KGHSH and LQKENI. J lost 9 bases, V lost 3 bases, and 5 bases had no gene match. The CDR3 reads CASSPETGFEQFF. Written as DNA, the CDR3 is TGTGCCAGCTCACCCGAGACAGGGTTTGAGCAGTTCTTC.

The rearrangement joins TRBV6-5 to TRBJ1-2, with D unclear. The CDR3 length is 14 residues. The germline V gene has CDR1 MNHEY and CDR2 SVGAGI. The ends were cut back, 0 bases at V and 8 bases at J, with 13 bases in the middle. In DNA form, the CDR3 reads TGTGCCAGCAGTTACTCCCGTCCCGGGAACGGCTACACCTTC. Encoded protein: CASSYSRPGNGYTF.

The chain recombines TRBV11-3 with TRBJ2-2; TRBD2 might be the D (6 bases). V was trimmed by 5 bases and J by 7 bases, leaving 14 bases between them. The CDR3 length is 14 residues. Germline assignment: CDR1 SGHNT and CDR2 YENEEA. This CDR3 reads CASSPYGGGGELFF. CDR3 bases: TGTGCCAGCAGCCCGTACGGGGGAGGCGGGGAGCTGTTTTTT.

The chain combines TRBV4-3 with TRBJ2-5; 9 bases fit TRBD2. Germline values: CDR1 LGHNA, CDR2 YSLEER. J lost 2 bases, V lost 2 bases, and 9 bases had no gene match. This CDR3 is built from 17 residues. This chain's CDR3 is CASSQMTSGNKQETQYF. For the CDR3, the DNA is TGCGCCAGCAGCCAAATGACTAGCGGAAATAAACAAGAGACCCAGTACTTC.

The chain uses TRBV7-2 and TRBJ2-2; D might be TRBD2 (5 bases). The CDR3 has 14 amino acids. The germline CDR1 and CDR2 sequences are SGHTA and FQGNSA. V lost 2 bases and J 3 bases, leaving 7 bases between the germline ends. Here the CDR3 reads CASSLSSYTGELFF. The CDR3 DNA is TGTGCCAGCAGCTTATCTAGCTACACCGGGGAGCTGTTTTTT.